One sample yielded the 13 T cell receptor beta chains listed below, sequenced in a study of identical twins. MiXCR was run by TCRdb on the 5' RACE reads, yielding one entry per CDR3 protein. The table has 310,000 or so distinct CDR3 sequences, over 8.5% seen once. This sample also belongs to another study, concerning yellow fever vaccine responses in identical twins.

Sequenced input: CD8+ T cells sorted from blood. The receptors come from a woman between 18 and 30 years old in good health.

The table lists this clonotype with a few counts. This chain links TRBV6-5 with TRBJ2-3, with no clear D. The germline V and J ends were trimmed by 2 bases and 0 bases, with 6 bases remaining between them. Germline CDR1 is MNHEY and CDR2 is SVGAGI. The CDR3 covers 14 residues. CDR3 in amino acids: CASSYAASTDTQYF. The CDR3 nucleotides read TGTGCCAGCAGTTACGCCGCAAGCACAGATACGCAGTATTTT.

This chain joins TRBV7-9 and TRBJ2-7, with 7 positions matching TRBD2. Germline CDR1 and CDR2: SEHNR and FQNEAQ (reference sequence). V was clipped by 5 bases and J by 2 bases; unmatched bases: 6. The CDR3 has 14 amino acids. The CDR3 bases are TGTGCCAGCAGCCCCCCCCGGGGGGCCTACGAGCAGTACTTC. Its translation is CASSPPRGAYEQYF.

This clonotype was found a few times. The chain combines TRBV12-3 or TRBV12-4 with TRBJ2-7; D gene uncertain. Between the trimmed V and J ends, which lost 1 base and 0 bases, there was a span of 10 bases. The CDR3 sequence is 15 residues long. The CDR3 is CASSLVAVSSYEQYF. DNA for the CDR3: TGTGCCAGCAGTTTAGTGGCGGTGAGCTCCTACGAGCAGTACTTC.

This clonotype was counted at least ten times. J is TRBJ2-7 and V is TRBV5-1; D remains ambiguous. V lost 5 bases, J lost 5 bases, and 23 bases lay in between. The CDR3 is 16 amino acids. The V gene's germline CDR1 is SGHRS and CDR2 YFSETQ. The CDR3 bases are TGCGCCAGCAGTTTTGCCCTTGGCAAAGCTAAGAACGAGCAGTACTTC. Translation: CASSFALGKAKNEQYF.

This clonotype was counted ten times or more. CDR3 bases: TGTGCCAGCAGGCGGCTCGAACCCTACGAGCAGTACTTC. Amino acid sequence: CASRRLEPYEQYF. This chain joins TRBV2 and TRBJ2-7; D call uncertain. The CDR3 length is 13 residues. Per germline, CDR1 SNHLY and CDR2 FYNNEI. Trimming pared 6 bases from V and 2 bases from J, leaving 11 bases between.

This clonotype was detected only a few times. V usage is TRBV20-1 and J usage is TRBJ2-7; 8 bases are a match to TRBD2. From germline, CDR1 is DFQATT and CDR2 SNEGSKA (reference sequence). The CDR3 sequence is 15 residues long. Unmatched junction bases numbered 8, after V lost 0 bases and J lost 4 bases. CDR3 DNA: TGCAGTGCTAGAGATGGGGCAGCGGGGGTTTACGAGCAGTACTTC. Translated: CSARDGAAGVYEQYF.

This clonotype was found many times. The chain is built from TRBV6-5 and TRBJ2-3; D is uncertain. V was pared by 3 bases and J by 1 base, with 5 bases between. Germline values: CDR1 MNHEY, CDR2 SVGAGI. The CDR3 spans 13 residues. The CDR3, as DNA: TGTGCCAGCAGTTATAGGGGCACAGATACGCAGTATTTT. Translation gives CASSYRGTDTQYF.

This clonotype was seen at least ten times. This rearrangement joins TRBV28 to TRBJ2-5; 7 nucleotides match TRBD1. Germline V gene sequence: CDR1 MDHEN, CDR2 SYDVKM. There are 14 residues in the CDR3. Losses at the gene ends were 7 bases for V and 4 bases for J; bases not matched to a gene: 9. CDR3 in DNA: TGTGCCAGCACCCAAACGACAGGGATAGAGACCCAGTACTTC. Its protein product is CASTQTTGIETQYF.

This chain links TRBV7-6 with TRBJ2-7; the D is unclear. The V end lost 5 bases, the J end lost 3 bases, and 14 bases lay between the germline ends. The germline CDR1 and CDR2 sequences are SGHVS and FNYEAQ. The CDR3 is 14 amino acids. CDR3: CASSQDTQHYEQYF. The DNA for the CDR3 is TGTGCCAGCAGCCAGGATACACAACACTACGAGCAGTACTTC.

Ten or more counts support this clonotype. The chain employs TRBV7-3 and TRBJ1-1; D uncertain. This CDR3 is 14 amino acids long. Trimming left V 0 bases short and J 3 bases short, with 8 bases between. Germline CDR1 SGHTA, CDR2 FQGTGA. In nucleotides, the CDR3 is TGTGCCAGCAGCTTAACAATCCTCGACACTGAAGCTTTCTTT. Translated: CASSLTILDTEAFF.

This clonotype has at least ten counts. The CDR3 DNA reads TGTGCCATCAGGGACAGCTCTGGAAACACCATATATTTT. Its translation is CAIRDSSGNTIYF. This chain links TRBV10-3 with TRBJ1-3; tentative D call: TRBD1 (6 bases). Germline CDR1 reads ENHRY; CDR2 reads SYGVKD. The CDR3 runs 13 residues. Between the trimmed V and J ends, which lost 6 bases and 0 bases, there was a span of 6 bases.

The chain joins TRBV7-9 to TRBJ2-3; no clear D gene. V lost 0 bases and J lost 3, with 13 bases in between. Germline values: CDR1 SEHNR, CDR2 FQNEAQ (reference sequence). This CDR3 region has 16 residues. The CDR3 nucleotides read TGTGCCAGCAGCTTAGCTGGTGCCTCGACGACAGATACGCAGTATTTT. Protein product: CASSLAGASTTDTQYF.

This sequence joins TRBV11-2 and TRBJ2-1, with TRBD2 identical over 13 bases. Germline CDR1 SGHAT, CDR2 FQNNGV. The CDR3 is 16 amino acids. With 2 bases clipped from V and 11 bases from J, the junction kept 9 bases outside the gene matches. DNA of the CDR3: TGTGCCAGCAGCTTAACGCGGGGACTAGCGGGGTTCCAGCAGTTCTTC. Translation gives CASSLTRGLAGFQQFF.